This T cell receptor beta chain came from a study of glioma-infiltrating T cells. Looked up from germline, CDR1 is DFQATT and CDR2 is SNEGSKA (reference sequence). V lost 6 bases and J 4 bases, leaving 13 bases between the germline ends. The CDR3 length is 13 residues. Using RNA template, CDR3s of TCR alpha and beta were amplified with iRepertoire arm-PCR. TCRdb recomputed calls from the multiplex PCR reads with MiXCR, one row per CDR3 protein. The sample comprises over 80,000 distinct CDR3 sequences, around 42% of which are singletons, and about two fifths rests with the top ten. This TCR was sampled from a human donor with low-grade glioma or glioblastoma, undergoing nonglioma brain surgery, or in good health (not recorded which). The chain uses TRBV20-1 and TRBJ2-1, with D possibly being TRBD2 (6 bases). Sequencing input: glioma tissue, nonneoplastic brain tissue, or PBMCs (not recorded which). CDR3 bases: TGCAGTGCGCTGGAGGGCCTATACAATGAGCAGTTCTTC. It specifies CSALEGLYNEQFF.